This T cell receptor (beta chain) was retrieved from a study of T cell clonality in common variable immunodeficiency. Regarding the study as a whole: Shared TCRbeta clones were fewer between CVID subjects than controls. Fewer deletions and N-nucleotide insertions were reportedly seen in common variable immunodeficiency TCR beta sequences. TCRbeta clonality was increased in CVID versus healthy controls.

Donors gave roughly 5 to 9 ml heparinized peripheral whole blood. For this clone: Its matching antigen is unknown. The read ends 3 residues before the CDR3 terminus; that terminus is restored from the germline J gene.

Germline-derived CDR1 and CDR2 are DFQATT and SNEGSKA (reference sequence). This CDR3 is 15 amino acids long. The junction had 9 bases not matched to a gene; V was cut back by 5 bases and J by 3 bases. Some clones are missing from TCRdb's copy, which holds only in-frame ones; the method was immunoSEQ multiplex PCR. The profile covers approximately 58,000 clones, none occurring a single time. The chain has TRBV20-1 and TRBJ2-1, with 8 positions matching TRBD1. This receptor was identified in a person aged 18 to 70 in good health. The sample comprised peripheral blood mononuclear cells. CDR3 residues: CSAGNPGQGYNEQFF. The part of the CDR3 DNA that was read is TGCAGTGCTGGGAACCCCGGACAGGGCTACAATGAG.